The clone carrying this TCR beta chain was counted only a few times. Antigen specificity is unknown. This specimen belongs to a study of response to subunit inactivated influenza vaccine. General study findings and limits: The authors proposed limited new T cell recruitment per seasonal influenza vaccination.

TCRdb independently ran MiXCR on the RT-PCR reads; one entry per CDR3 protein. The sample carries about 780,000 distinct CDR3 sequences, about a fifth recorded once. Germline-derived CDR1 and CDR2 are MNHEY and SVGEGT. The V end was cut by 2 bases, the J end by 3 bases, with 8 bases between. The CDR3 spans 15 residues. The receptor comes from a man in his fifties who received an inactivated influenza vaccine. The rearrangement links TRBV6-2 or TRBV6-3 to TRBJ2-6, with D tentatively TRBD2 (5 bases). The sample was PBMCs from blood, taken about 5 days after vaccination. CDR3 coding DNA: TGTGCCAGCAGTTACAACGGGGTTGGGGCCAACGTCCTGACTTTC. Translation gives CASSYNGVGANVLTF.